This TCR beta chain was identified in a study of shared clonotypes between healthy human individuals. A CD45RA-negative memory subset and a CD45RA+ naive subset were separated from the CD4+ cells. Germline CDR1 and CDR2: WNHNN and SYGVQD (reference sequence). V shed 0 bases, J shed 1 base, and the junction held 5 bases outside the gene matches. The CDR3 length is 17 residues. As for this clone: Antigen unknown.

Sequencing used immunoSEQ multiplex PCR; TCRdb keeps in-frame clones, though not all of them. The sample has about 1.1 million clones, approximately 80% seen once. Study-level results: It was the non-shared clonotypes that had lower generation probabilities than clonotypes shared by all four donors. An anticipated effect of sequencing depth on clonotype sharing among donors was recognized.

The sequence derives from a man younger than 35 in good health. Some clones in this sample may be carry-over from other donors' samples. The sample was memory CD4+ T cells from PBMCs. Indicated subset: CD45RA-negative fraction. The chain has TRBV10-1 and TRBJ2-5; TRBD2 matches at 10 bases. The CDR3 spells CASSESGVAGGQETQYF. Written as DNA, the CDR3 is TGCGCCAGCAGTGAGTCGGGGGTAGCGGGAGGCCAAGAGACCCAGTACTTC.